What follows are 10 T cell receptor delta chains derived from one specimen sequenced in a study of gamma-delta chains in newborns, infants, children. TCRdb applied CATT to the reads for clone calling. The sample has over 3,000 delta-chain clones, under 1.5% seen once. The sequencing sample was made of blood. Receptors originate from a child who was a newborn, infant or young child, either healthy, febrile or measles-vaccinated (not recorded which).

As for this clone: A read error likely explains this, since a far larger clone differs by one base. This sample also contains other DNA sequences that code for the same CDR3. The J gene is TRDJ3, the V gene TRDV2, with 13 positions matching TRDD3. This CDR3 has 20 amino acids. Germline CDR1 GEAIGNYY, CDR2 EKD. The CDR3 DNA sequence: TGTGCCTGTGACCCTCTCGTACTGGGGGATACGCCCTGGGACACCCGGCAGATGTTTTTC. This gives the protein CACDPLVLGDTPWDTRQMFF.

This clone was counted a few times. This may come from a read error, since a much larger clone is one base off. V usage is TRAV29/DV5 and J usage is TRDJ2; D gene ambiguous. Trimming left V 0 bases short and J 0 bases short, with 12 bases between. Germline loops: CDR1 NSMFDY, CDR2 ISSIKDK. CDR3 length equals 16 residues. For the CDR3, the DNA is TGTGCAGCAAGCGCCTGGATTTCTCCTTTGACAGCACAACTCTTCTTT. It yields the protein CAASAWISPLTAQLFF.

By share, this clone ranks as large. Additional DNA sequences in this sample encode the identical CDR3. This chain connects TRDV2 to TRDJ3, with 7 bases matching TRDD3. The CDR3 has 17 amino acids. Unmatched junction bases numbered 1, after V lost 0 bases and J lost 0 bases. Germline CDR1 is GEAIGNYY and CDR2 is EKD. The CDR3 DNA reads TGTGCCTGTGACACCTTGGGGGACTCCTGGGACACCCGACAGATGTTTTTC. Protein product: CACDTLGDSWDTRQMFF.

As to this clone: The protein in TCRdb stems from a much larger clone and differs at residue 12 from this DNA's translation, likely a read error; here the protein is translated from the DNA. This chain joins TRDV2 and TRDJ3, with 11 positions matching TRDD3. Germline V CDR1 and CDR2: GEAIGNYY, EKD. This CDR3 comprises 19 residues. CDR3 coding DNA: TGTGCCTGTGACTTCGTACTGGGGGATAGCTCCCGGGACACCCGACAGATGTTCTTC. Translated, it gives CACDFVLGDSSRDTRQMFF.

A remark on this clone: TCRdb has a much larger clone's protein, which differs at residue 8 from the translation of this DNA, likely because of a read error; what is shown is the protein translated from the DNA. This chain joins TRDV2 and TRDJ2, with 7 bases identical to TRDD3. V dropped 4 bases and J dropped 4; count of bases not matched to a gene: 11. CDR3 length: 16 residues. The germline V gene has CDR1 GEAIGNYY and CDR2 EKD. This chain's CDR3 is CACDPLGYKGTAQLFF. As DNA, the CDR3 is TGTGCCTGTGATCCACTGGGGTATAAAGGGACAGCACAACTCTTCTTT.

Note on this clone: A much larger clone differs from this one at a single base, so this may be a read error. V and J are TRDV3 and TRDJ1; D possibly corresponds to TRDD3 (6 bases). Germline V gene sequence: CDR1 TVYSNPD, CDR2 GDNSRS (reference sequence). V lost 1 base and J lost 2, with 17 bases in between. The CDR3 extends over 15 amino acids. The CDR3 loop reads CAFNYWGPSTDKLIF. CDR3 coding DNA: TGTGCCTTTAATTATTGGGGGCCCTCGACCGATAAACTCATCTTT.

The sample holds a few counts of this clone. Translating this DNA gives a protein that differs at residue 15 from the TCRdb one, which belongs to a much larger clone; a read error is likely, and the protein shown is this translation. The chain couples TRDV2 to TRDJ3; 8 bases are shared with TRDD3. This CDR3 has 20 amino acids. Germline CDR1 reads GEAIGNYY; CDR2 reads EKD. The CDR3 protein is CACDRLGGLLSSWDARQMFF. CDR3 bases: TGTGCCTGTGACCGACTGGGGGGACTCCTCAGCTCCTGGGACGCCCGACAGATGTTTTTC.

This clone was observed a handful of times. This likely stems from a read error, as it lies one base from a far larger clone. Other DNA sequences in this specimen translate into the identical CDR3. This chain joins TRDV2 and TRDJ3; D unresolved. V lost 0 bases, J lost 0 bases, and 8 bases lay in between. The CDR3 runs 17 residues. The V gene's germline CDR1 is GEAIGNYY and CDR2 EKD. CDR3 protein: CACDTGFYSWDTRQMFF. In nucleotides, the CDR3 is TGTGCCTGTGACACCGGGTTTTACTCCTGGGACACCCGACAGATGTTTTTC.

This clone is categorized as large. Other DNA sequences within the sample encode an identical CDR3. The CDR3 coding sequence is TGTGCCTGTGACCCTCTTACTGGGGGATCGGATCCCGACACCGATAAACTCATCTTT. It codes for CACDPLTGGSDPDTDKLIF. The chain couples TRDV2 to TRDJ1; TRDD3 agrees at 10 bases. Germline CDR1 GEAIGNYY, CDR2 EKD. The V gene end was trimmed by 3 bases and the J gene end by 0 bases; junction bases not matched to a gene: 15. The CDR3 consists of 19 residues.

This clone was seen at least ten times. Given a much more abundant clone one base away, this may be a read error. This chain connects TRDV2 to TRDJ3; 11 nucleotides line up with TRDD3. V trimming: 0 bases; J trimming: 0 bases; junction bases outside the gene matches: 3. The CDR3 has 19 amino acids. CDR1 and CDR2 (germline): GEAIGNYY, EKD. The CDR3 reads CACDTWGIRISWDTRQMFF. In DNA form, the CDR3 reads TGTGCCTGTGACACCTGGGGGATACGCATCTCCTGGGACACCCGACAGATGTTTTTC.